This T cell receptor beta chain was sequenced for a study of T cell repertoires in ileal Crohn's disease. Germline V gene data show CDR1 as SGHRS and CDR2 as YFSETQ. The CDR3 totals 14 residues. V dropped 0 bases and J dropped 2 bases, with 8 bases sitting between them. Clones were sequenced by immunoSEQ multiplex PCR, and TCRdb holds only the in-frame ones, with some missing. Of 9,500 to 12,000 clones in the sample, about 76% were seen once. What was sequenced was ileal tissue. The chain has TRBV5-1 and TRBJ1-1, with D tentatively TRBD1 (6 bases). The source is an adult with Crohn's disease. CDR3 sequence reads: CASSLGQVNTEAFF. Written as DNA, the CDR3 is TGCGCCAGCAGCTTGGGACAGGTAAACACTGAAGCTTTCTTT.